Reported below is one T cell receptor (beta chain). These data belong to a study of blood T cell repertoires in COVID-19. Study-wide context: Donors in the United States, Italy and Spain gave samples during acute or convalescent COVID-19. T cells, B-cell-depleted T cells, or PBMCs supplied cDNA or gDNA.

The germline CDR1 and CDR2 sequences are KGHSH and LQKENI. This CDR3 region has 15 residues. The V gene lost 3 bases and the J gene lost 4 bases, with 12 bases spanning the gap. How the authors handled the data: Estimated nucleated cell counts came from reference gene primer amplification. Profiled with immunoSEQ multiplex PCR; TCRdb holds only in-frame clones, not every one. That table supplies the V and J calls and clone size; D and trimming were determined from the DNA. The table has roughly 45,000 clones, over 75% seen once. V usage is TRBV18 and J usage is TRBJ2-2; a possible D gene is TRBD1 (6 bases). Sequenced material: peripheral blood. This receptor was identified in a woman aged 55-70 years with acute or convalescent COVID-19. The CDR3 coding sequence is TGTGCCAGCTCACCCTTCGACAGGACCACCGGGGAGCTGTTTTTT. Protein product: CASSPFDRTTGELFF.